This entry lists 13 T cell receptor beta chains sequenced from one sample in a study of blood T cell repertoires in COVID-19. The assay was immunoSEQ multiplex PCR, and TCRdb's table has in-frame clones only and misses some. Counted here are 150,000 to 200,000 clones, approximately 85% occurring once; the ten biggest clones make up around 2.7%. Specimen: peripheral blood. The receptors stem from an elderly woman with COVID-19, enrolled during active disease.

This chain uses TRBV4-1 with TRBJ2-7, with unresolved D. Germline V gene lookup returns CDR1 MGHRA and CDR2 YSYEKL. This CDR3 has 15 amino acids. V was pared by 4 bases and J by 6 bases, with 19 bases between. This chain's CDR3 is CASSPLRGGLGEQYF. CDR3 DNA: TGCGCCAGCAGCCCTTTACGTGGTGGCCTTGGCGAGCAGTACTTC.

This clone is a singleton in its sample. This chain links TRBV4-3 with TRBJ1-2, with 8 bases identical to TRBD1. CDR1 is LGHNA, CDR2 YSLEER, per germline. Losses at the gene ends were 0 bases for V and 2 bases for J; bases not matched to a gene: 5. This CDR3 has 16 residues. CDR3 nucleotide sequence: TGCGCCAGCAGCCAAGATCCCGCAGGGGGCAACTATGGCTACACCTTC. Translated: CASSQDPAGGNYGYTF.

The rearrangement uses TRBV7-8 and TRBJ1-5; the D gene is possibly TRBD1 (5 bases). Germline V gene sequence: CDR1 SGHVS, CDR2 FQNEAQ. V lost 4 bases and J 4 bases, leaving 11 bases between the germline ends. This CDR3 spans 14 amino acids. CDR3 region: CASSSYGGNQPQHF. CDR3 sequence (DNA): TGTGCCAGCAGCTCCTACGGGGGGAATCAGCCCCAGCATTTT.

V and J are TRBV14 and TRBJ1-2; 7 bases align to TRBD1. Germline V gene data show CDR1 as SGHDN and CDR2 as FVKESK. The ends lost 1 base at V and 2 bases at J; junction bases unmatched: 7. CDR3 length: 16 amino acids. CDR3 nucleotides: TGTGCCAGCAGCCAAGGAATGGGACAGCTCAACTATGGCTACACCTTC. This sequence encodes CASSQGMGQLNYGYTF.

The CDR3 region has the DNA TGTGCCAGCAGTGTCAATACAGGGGGCGGTGAGCAGTACTTC. Protein: CASSVNTGGGEQYF. The gene calls are TRBV2 and TRBJ2-7; 9 bases are shared with TRBD1. In germline, CDR1 is SNHLY, CDR2 FYNNEI. This CDR3 is built from 14 residues. V lost 4 bases and J lost 7; bases outside the gene matches: 8.

This chain uses TRBV18 with TRBJ1-2; 10 nucleotides agree with TRBD1. The V gene end was trimmed by 4 bases and the J gene end by 3 bases; junction bases not matched to a gene: 5. The germline gives CDR1 KGHSH, CDR2 LQKENI. CDR3 size: 15 residues. CDR3 sequence (DNA): TGTGCCAGCTCACTCGGACAGGGGGGTCACTATGGCTACACCTTC. Translation: CASSLGQGGHYGYTF.

This clone is a singleton in its sample. The chain recombines TRBV10-3 with TRBJ2-7; 8 nucleotides line up with TRBD2. V shed 11 bases and J 4 bases; nucleotides not matched to a gene: 13. The CDR3 runs to 14 residues. CDR1 ENHRY and CDR2 SYGVKD come from the germline V gene. The CDR3: CASSLSGGPYEQYF. The CDR3 DNA reads TGTGCCTCCTCTTTGTCGGGAGGGCCGTACGAGCAGTACTTC.

The chain links TRBV27 to TRBJ1-6, with no clear D. Germline-derived CDR1 and CDR2 are MNHEY and SMNVEV (reference sequence). The V gene lost 3 bases and the J gene lost 7 bases, with 10 bases spanning the gap. The CDR3 is 14 residues long. The CDR3 region is CASSLKTENSPLHF. The DNA of the CDR3 is TGTGCCAGCAGTTTGAAGACTGAAAATTCACCCCTCCACTTT.

Worth noting for this clone: This CDR3 is also generated by other DNA sequences in the sample. The V gene is TRBV18, the J gene TRBJ1-2; TRBD1 agrees at 11 bases. This CDR3 is built from 15 residues. The V segment lost 3 bases and the J segment 4 bases; nucleotides outside the gene matches: 4. Germline-derived CDR1 and CDR2 are KGHSH and LQKENI. The CDR3 DNA is TGTGCCAGCTCACCCCTCGGACAGGGGGCCTATGGCTACACCTTC. Translation: CASSPLGQGAYGYTF.

With regard to this clone: One end of the junction is discordant with germline, which a read error may explain. The chain links TRBV27 to TRBJ2-7; 10 positions agree with TRBD1. Germline lookup yields CDR1 MNHEY and CDR2 SMNVEV (reference sequence). The CDR3 sequence is 14 residues long. The CDR3 region has the DNA TGTGCCAGCCGTTTGGGGACAGGGGCTAGAGAGCAGTACTTC. It encodes CASRLGTGAREQYF.

This clone appeared a single time. Written as DNA, the CDR3 is TGTGCCAGCAGTAACACTGCCCGCTCGGGCGAGCAGTACTTC. It yields the protein CASSNTARSGEQYF. This rearrangement joins TRBV6-5 to TRBJ2-7; D call uncertain. V lost 5 bases to trimming and J lost 6 bases, with 17 bases between them. The CDR3 spans 14 residues. Germline assignment: CDR1 MNHEY and CDR2 SVGAGI.

The rearrangement joins TRBV7-2 to TRBJ2-3; the D gene is possibly TRBD2 (5 bases). This CDR3 is built from 16 residues. V was cut by 0 bases and J by 0 bases, with 10 bases left in between. Germline V gene sequence: CDR1 SGHTA, CDR2 FQGNSA. CDR3 sequence: CASSLAQRTSTDTQYF. Written as DNA, the CDR3 is TGTGCCAGCAGCTTAGCGCAGCGGACGAGCACAGATACGCAGTATTTT.

The chain uses TRBV5-1 and TRBJ2-2; 7 bases match TRBD2. This CDR3 is 16 amino acids long. The ends lost 4 bases at V and 6 bases at J; junction bases unmatched: 12. CDR1 is SGHRS, CDR2 YFSETQ, per germline. CDR3 in DNA: TGCGCCAGCAGCCCCGCGGGAGTGGTTATGGCCGGGGAGCTGTTTTTT. Translation: CASSPAGVVMAGELFF.